A selection of T cell receptor beta chains follows, all from one sample in a study of cytomegalovirus exposure and HLA in healthy donors. Using immunoSEQ multiplex PCR, the repertoire was profiled, and TCRdb retains in-frame clones only, with some absent. The repertoire holds more than 95,000 clones, about 82% seen once, with about 1.9% in the top ten. The sample was PBMCs. Receptors originate from a man aged 45 to 65 in good health and CMV-seronegative. CDR3s include the opening cysteine and the closing phenylalanine or tryptophan. Fields, in order: D gene, clone size, J gene, V gene, CDR3 protein, CDR3 DNA. A D gene is named only where the DNA matches it firmly. Rows may omit the clone size; those that give it use once, few, many or a size class.

>TRBD1|.|TRBJ2-1|TRBV5-1
CASRGQTSYNEQFF
TGCGCCAGCCGGGGACAGACCTCCTACAATGAGCAGTTCTTC
>.|.|TRBJ1-2|TRBV5-1
CASSPRVLKDGYTF
TGCGCCAGCAGCCCTCGGGTCCTAAAAGATGGCTACACCTTC
>.|.|TRBJ1-1|TRBV5-1
CASSLAGSTEAFF
TGCGCCAGCAGCTTGGCCGGGAGTACTGAAGCTTTCTTT
>.|.|TRBJ1-4|TRBV2
CASSDPRRGVEKLFF
TGTGCCAGCAGTGATCCCCGCCGAGGAGTGGAAAAACTGTTTTTT
>TRBD1|.|TRBJ2-3|TRBV5-1
CASTRDRGTDTQYF
TGCGCCAGCACCCGGGACAGGGGCACAGATACGCAGTATTTT
>.|.|TRBJ1-6|TRBV7-9
CASSLRRGLDNSPLHF
TGTGCCAGCAGCCTCCGGAGAGGGCTGGACAATTCACCCCTCCACTTT
>TRBD1|.|TRBJ1-2|TRBV7-9
CSSSPLADRGVYGYTF
TGTTCCAGCAGCCCCTTGGCGGACAGGGGCGTTTATGGCTACACCTTC
>.|.|TRBJ1-2|TRBV4-1
CASSHEDTGYYGYTF
TGCGCCAGCAGCCACGAAGACACAGGATACTATGGCTACACCTTC
>TRBD1|.|TRBJ2-1|TRBV25-1
CASSEWDSYNEQFF
TGTGCCAGCAGTGAATGGGACAGCTACAATGAGCAGTTCTTC
>.|.|TRBJ1-2|TRBV2
CASSASAYGYTF
TGTGCCAGCAGCGCGAGCGCCTATGGCTACACCTTC
>.|.|TRBJ2-1|TRBV5-1
CASTIDGEPYNEQFF
TGCGCCAGCACCATCGACGGGGAACCTTACAATGAGCAGTTCTTC
>TRBD1|.|TRBJ1-1|TRBV19
CASSMRDRGAFF
TGTGCCAGTAGTATGAGGGACAGGGGGGCTTTCTTT
>.|.|TRBJ2-7|TRBV5-1
CASSLQSYYEQYF
TGCGCCAGCAGCTTACAGTCATACTACGAGCAGTACTTC
>.|.|TRBJ1-2|TRBV19
CASSARTQDTVYGYTF
TGTGCCAGTAGTGCGCGAACCCAGGACACGGTCTATGGCTACACCTTC
>.|.|TRBJ1-6|TRBV7-2
CASSLEDNSPLHF
TGTGCCAGCAGCTTGGAGGATAATTCACCCCTCCACTTT
>TRBD2|.|TRBJ2-2|TRBV7-3
CASSLAGLASLHSNTGELFF
TGTGCCAGCAGCTTAGCGGGACTAGCCTCCCTCCACTCGAACACCGGGGAGCTGTTTTTT
>TRBD2|.|TRBJ2-5|TRBV10-1
CASSDPGLAGDRWKTQYF
TGCGCCAGCAGTGATCCGGGACTAGCGGGGGACCGATGGAAGACCCAGTACTTC
>TRBD1|once|TRBJ1-3|TRBV18
CASSSDRGRIGNTIYF
TGTGCCAGCTCATCGGACAGGGGGCGAATCGGAAACACCATATATTTT
>.|.|TRBJ1-4|TRBV18
CASSLGQPTNEKLFF
TGTGCCAGCTCACTCGGACAGCCAACTAATGAAAAACTGTTTTTT
>.|.|TRBJ2-6|TRBV7-6
CASSPWSPRQTSGANVLTF
TGTGCCAGCAGCCCCTGGTCTCCCCGACAGACCTCTGGGGCCAACGTCCTGACTTTC
>TRBD1|.|TRBJ1-5|TRBV27
CASSPQGVYQPQHF
TGTGCCAGCAGTCCGCAGGGGGTTTATCAGCCCCAGCATTTT
>TRBD2|.|TRBJ2-2|TRBV6-6
CASFDGGGSAGELFF
TGTGCCAGCTTCGACGGGGGGGGCTCCGCCGGGGAGCTGTTTTTT
>TRBD1|.|TRBJ2-3|TRBV5-1
CASSGGTGSLGTDTQYF
TGCGCCAGCAGCGGAGGGACAGGCTCGCTTGGCACAGATACGCAGTATTTT
>.|.|TRBJ2-3|TRBV27
CASSYVGRPDTQYF
TGTGCCAGCAGTTACGTGGGGCGCCCAGATACGCAGTATTTT
>.|.|TRBJ2-3|TRBV5-1
CASSSTEYTDTQYF
TGCGCCAGCAGCTCGACGGAGTACACAGATACGCAGTATTTT
>.|.|TRBJ1-6|TRBV28
CASSLVGVNSPLHF
TGTGCCAGCAGTTTGGTAGGGGTTAATTCACCCCTCCACTTT
>TRBD1|.|TRBJ2-2|TRBV6-1
CASSPRDSAVWKLFF
TGTGCCAGCAGTCCTAGGGACAGTGCTGTTTGGAAGCTGTTTTTT
>.|.|TRBJ1-2|TRBV19
CATQAPLDRYGYTF
TGTGCCACCCAGGCCCCACTGGATCGCTACGGCTACACCTTC
>TRBD2|.|TRBJ2-2|TRBV6-1
CASTPTSGGAGELFF
TGTGCCAGCACCCCGACTAGCGGGGGGGCCGGGGAGCTGTTTTTT
>.|.|TRBJ2-5|TRBV4-1
CASSQLSAGNQETQYF
TGCGCCAGCAGCCAACTTTCGGCAGGGAACCAAGAGACCCAGTACTTC
>.|.|TRBJ2-1|TRBV2
CASSEVRSDNEQFF
TGTGCCAGCAGTGAAGTTCGCAGTGACAATGAGCAGTTCTTC
>TRBD1|.|TRBJ1-1|TRBV25-1
CASSEPGTVNTEAFF
TGTGCCAGCAGTGAACCTGGGACAGTGAACACTGAAGCTTTCTTT
>TRBD2|.|TRBJ2-5|TRBV9
CASSVRPGSGGPGGTQYF
TGTGCCAGCAGCGTGCGCCCGGGGAGCGGGGGGCCCGGGGGGACCCAGTACTTC
>.|.|TRBJ2-6|TRBV10-3
CAISESGVSGANVLTF
TGTGCCATCAGTGAGTCAGGGGTTTCAGGGGCCAACGTCCTGACTTTC
>.|.|TRBJ2-2|TRBV6-1
CASSVAQNTGELFF
TGTGCCAGCAGTGTAGCACAGAACACCGGGGAGCTGTTTTTT